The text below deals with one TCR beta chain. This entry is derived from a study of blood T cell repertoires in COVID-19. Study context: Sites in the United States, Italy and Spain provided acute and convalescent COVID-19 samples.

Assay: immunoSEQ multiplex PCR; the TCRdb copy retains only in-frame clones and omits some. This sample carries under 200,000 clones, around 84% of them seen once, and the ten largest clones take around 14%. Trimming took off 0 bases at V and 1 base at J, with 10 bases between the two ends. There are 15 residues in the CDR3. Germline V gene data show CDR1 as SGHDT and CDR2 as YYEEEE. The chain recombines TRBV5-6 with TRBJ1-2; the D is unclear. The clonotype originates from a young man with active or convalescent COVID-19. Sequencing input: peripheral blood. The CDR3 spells CASSLGGGLNYGYTF. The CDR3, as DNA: TGTGCCAGCAGCTTGGGAGGTGGCCTTAACTATGGCTACACCTTC.